The next 3 T cell receptor delta chains were all read from a single sample in a study of gamma-delta T cells after stem cell transplantation. TCRdb redid clone calling on the RT-PCR reads using CATT. The repertoire holds some 16,000 delta-chain clones, with just under 9.5% as singletons. Sequenced material: gamma-delta T cells. These receptors were collected from a human donor. It is not recorded whose cells these are; they may come from a transplant donor.

A remark on this clone: This DNA translates differently at residue 5 from the TCRdb protein, which is that of a much larger clone; a read error is likely, and the protein shown is the DNA's own translation. The CDR3 DNA follows: TGTGCCTGTGACGCTCTCCTACGGGCCACTGGGACCACGAACACCGATAAACTCATCTTT. Protein product: CACDALLRATGTTNTDKLIF. V is TRDV2 and J is TRDJ1, with D possibly being TRDD2 or TRDD3 (6 bases each). V was shortened by 3 bases and J by 0 bases, with 28 bases between the two germline ends. CDR3 length: 20 residues. Germline V lookup: CDR1 GEAIGNYY, CDR2 EKD.

Concerning this clone: The TCRdb record carries a much larger clone's protein, which differs from this DNA's translation at residue 8; a read error is the likely cause, and the protein listed here is the DNA translation. The chain recombines TRDV3 with TRDJ1; TRDD3 might be the D (6 bases). CDR1 TVYSNPD and CDR2 GDNSRS come from the germline V gene (reference sequence). This CDR3 contains 15 residues. Trimming cost V 3 bases and J 4 bases, with 21 bases left between them. Here the CDR3 reads CALVAGAGTVDKLIF. CDR3 in DNA: TGTGCCTTGGTAGCTGGGGCGGGTACGGTCGATAAACTCATCTTT.

This clone was found a few times. The translation of this DNA and the TCRdb protein of a much larger clone differ at residue 11, probably owing to a read error; the protein shown here is translated from the DNA. The V call is TRDV1, the J call TRDJ1; 8 positions agree with TRDD3. V shed 9 bases and J 2 bases; nucleotides not matched to a gene: 35. The germline gives CDR1 TSWWSYY, CDR2 QGS. The CDR3 sequence is 23 residues long. This CDR3 is CALPGDGPLPIMGDPIETDKLIF. In DNA form, the CDR3 reads TGTGCTCTGCCAGGGGACGGCCCCCTGCCGATCATGGGGGATCCCATCGAGACCGATAAACTCATCTTT.